What follows are 11 T cell receptor beta chains derived from one specimen sequenced in a study of cytomegalovirus exposure and HLA in healthy donors. Assay: immunoSEQ multiplex PCR; the TCRdb copy retains only in-frame clones and omits some. The data show over 110,000 clones, with about 88% seen just once and less than 9% held by the top ten. Sequencing input: PBMCs. Receptors originate from a man aged 18 to 30 in good health and CMV-seropositive.

CDR3 loop: CASSSGTGGGETQYF. In nucleotides, the CDR3 is TGTGCCAGCAGCTCCGGGACAGGGGGAGGGGAGACCCAGTACTTC. This chain connects TRBV9 to TRBJ2-5, with 11 bases aligning to TRBD1. The CDR3 is made up of 15 amino acids. The trim removed 4 bases at V and 5 bases at J, leaving 7 bases unmatched. Germline V CDR1 and CDR2: SGDLS, YYNGEE.

The chain joins TRBV19 to TRBJ2-7, with TRBD2 identical over 7 bases. This CDR3 region has 15 residues. Germline CDR1 reads LNHDA; CDR2 reads SQIVND (reference sequence). The trim removed 5 bases at V and 2 bases at J, leaving 9 bases unmatched. The CDR3 nucleotides read TGTGCCAGTAGTCGTACGGGGAGGGCGACCTACGAGCAGTACTTC. It translates to CASSRTGRATYEQYF.

This rearrangement joins TRBV29-1 to TRBJ1-2; D possibly corresponds to TRBD1 (6 bases). The CDR3 runs to 12 residues. Trimming cost V 5 bases and J 3 bases, with 10 bases left between them. Germline CDR1 is SQVTM and CDR2 is ANQGSEA. In nucleotides, the CDR3 is TGCAGCGTTCGGGACACAGACTATGGCTACACCTTC. Encoded protein: CSVRDTDYGYTF.

V is TRBV2 and J is TRBJ2-7, with 10 bases fitting TRBD1. The CDR3 is 14 amino acids. The junction had 11 bases not matched to a gene; V was cut back by 11 bases and J by 4 bases. Germline V CDR1 and CDR2: SNHLY, FYNNEI. CDR3 in DNA: TGTGCCGGATCAACCGGGACAGGGGAATACGAGCAGTACTTC. Its translation: CAGSTGTGEYEQYF.

This chain connects TRBV5-6 to TRBJ1-5; no definite D call. The V gene's germline CDR1 is SGHDT and CDR2 YYEEEE. Trimming pared 0 bases from V and 7 bases from J, leaving 11 bases between. CDR3 size: 14 residues. The CDR3 loop is CASSLGRRGQPQHF. The CDR3 DNA reads as TGTGCCAGCAGCTTGGGGCGAAGAGGCCAGCCCCAGCATTTT. Based on the CDR3 plus reference TRBV5-6 and TRBJ1-5, the full variable domain is DAGVTQSPTHLIKTRGQQVTLRCSPKSGHDTVSWYQQALGQGPQFIFQYYEEEERQRGNFPDRFSGHQFPNYSSELNVNALLLGDSALYLCASSLGRRGQPQHFGDGTRLSIL.

V and J are TRBV5-4 and TRBJ1-1, with a possible D match to TRBD1 (5 bases). Trimming removed 0 bases from V and 2 bases from J, with 8 bases in between. The CDR3 loop spans 14 amino acids. CDR1 and CDR2 from the germline V gene are SGHNT and YYREEE (reference sequence). CDR3 in DNA: TGTGCCAGCAGCTTGGCAGGGTATAACACTGAAGCTTTCTTT. Encoded protein: CASSLAGYNTEAFF.

The chain uses TRBV5-1 and TRBJ2-2; TRBD1 matches at 7 bases. The CDR3 spans 14 residues. Germline assignment: CDR1 SGHRS and CDR2 YFSETQ. V shed 7 bases and J 3 bases; nucleotides not matched to a gene: 6. The CDR3 reads CASGTGADTGELFF. The CDR3 nucleotides read TGCGCCAGCGGAACAGGGGCCGACACCGGGGAGCTGTTTTTT. The complete variable domain, with remaining parts taken from reference TRBV5-1 and TRBJ2-2, reads KAGVTQTPRYLIKTRGQQVTLSCSPISGHRSVSWYQQTPGQGLQFLFEYFSETQRNKGNFPGRFSGRQFSNSRSEMNVSTLELGDSALYLCASGTGADTGELFFGEGSRLTVL.

The chain uses TRBV19 and TRBJ2-2, with D perhaps matching TRBD2 (6 bases). Germline V CDR1 and CDR2: LNHDA, SQIVND (reference sequence). V was pared by 6 bases and J by 4 bases, with 9 bases between. This CDR3 comprises 13 residues. The CDR3, as DNA: TGTGCCAGTAGCCCGGGACTCACCGGGGAGCTGTTTTTT. Its protein product is CASSPGLTGELFF.

This chain uses TRBV29-1 with TRBJ2-5, with 10 bases aligning to TRBD2. The J segment lost 4 bases and the V segment lost 1 base, leaving 6 bases of the junction unmatched. Germline V gene data show CDR1 as SQVTM and CDR2 as ANQGSEA. The CDR3 is made up of 15 amino acids. CDR3 DNA sequence: TGCAGCGTTGAAGGGCTAGCGGGGGAGAGAGAGACCCAGTACTTC. This gives the protein CSVEGLAGERETQYF.

The chain recombines TRBV6-5 with TRBJ1-1; D is perhaps TRBD1 (5 bases). This CDR3 is 14 amino acids long. The germline V and J ends were trimmed by 4 bases and 2 bases, with 11 bases remaining between them. CDR1 and CDR2 from the germline V gene are MNHEY and SVGAGI. The CDR3 region is CASSLGGPNTEAFF. The DNA of the CDR3 is TGTGCCAGCAGTTTGGGGGGACCTAACACTGAAGCTTTCTTT.

J is TRBJ2-1 and V is TRBV5-1, with TRBD1 matching 7 bases. Germline V gene data show CDR1 as SGHRS and CDR2 as YFSETQ. The CDR3 has 15 amino acids. Germline trimming cut 1 base from V and 9 bases from J; bases unmatched to any gene: 10. The CDR3 DNA reads as TGCGCCAGCAGCTTGAGAACAGGGGATATGGGTGAGCAGTTCTTC. This codes for CASSLRTGDMGEQFF.